Sequencing of this TCR beta chain was carried out in a study of shared clonotypes between healthy human individuals. General study points: A handful of donors showed sharing of 4.5% to 5% of naive CD4 clonotypes. There were few donors, and this limited the genetic and exposure-history diversity represented.

The method was immunoSEQ multiplex PCR; TCRdb's version includes in-frame clones alone and lacks a portion of them. The sample carries about 2,100,000 clones, around 93% recorded once. Remarks on this clone: The antigen is undetermined.

The germline CDR1 and CDR2 sequences are SNHLY and FYNNEI. The CDR3 contains 18 residues. V shed 3 bases and J 6 bases; nucleotides not matched to a gene: 13. Naive CD8 cells, CD45RO-negative and positively selected for CCR7, excluded terminally differentiated effector memory CD45RA+ cells. The source of this sequence is a man in his late teens or twenties in good health. Some clones in this sample may be carry-over from other donors' samples. Input material: naive CD8+ T cells from PBMCs. V usage is TRBV2 and J usage is TRBJ2-2; 10 nucleotides agree with TRBD2. CDR3 in DNA: TGTGCCAGCAGTGATTCTCTAGCGGGAGCCCTCCCCCCCGGGGAGCTGTTTTTT. Its protein is CASSDSLAGALPPGELFF.